This T cell receptor (beta chain) originates from a study of blood T cells in healthy people across ages. Whole-study results and caveats: Higher diversity and more naive CD4+ cells were features of long-lived donors, compared to aged donors.

This clonotype appeared a single time. Its specificity is unknown. Germline CDR1 MRHNA, CDR2 SNTAGT. There are 18 residues in the CDR3. V trimming: 5 bases; J trimming: 5 bases; junction bases outside the gene matches: 19. A second PCR of about 7 to 11 cycles used a sample-barcoded 5' primer and a J-beta primer mix. TCRdb re-analysed the 5' RACE reads in MiXCR, keeping a single row per CDR3 protein. The sample yields about 830,000 distinct CDR3 sequences, under 80% seen once. The sample consisted of blood. The TCR comes from a man aged 25-45 years in good health. V is TRBV6-4 and J is TRBJ2-7; 9 nucleotides align to TRBD2. This CDR3 reads CASSQLTVAGALLDEQYF. CDR3 DNA sequence: TGTGCCAGCAGTCAACTGACGGTAGCGGGGGCCCTCCTCGACGAGCAGTACTTC.